This T cell receptor beta chain is drawn from a study of cytomegalovirus exposure and HLA in healthy donors (dated by TCRdb to 2016 to 2017). Context from the whole study: In an earlier analysis of around 540 of the donors, 250 to 300 Gb of sequence data and 90 million to 120 million unique TCR beta sequences from about 190 million T cells were reported. The genetic ancestry cluster associated with self-reported Caucasian donors included 70% to 85% of the approximately 410 genotyped donors. About 280 gigabases of sequencing data and around 85 million unique TCR sequences made up an early release that covered fewer than 650 HLA-typed donors. The aim of the study was to test whether cataloging public T cell receptors could identify signatures of past pathogen exposure. Donor age, sex, ethnicity and CMV serostatus were compiled alongside the repertoire data. In a later genetic analysis, genome-wide SNP genotypes for about 60% of the 666 donors were used, and that subset was treated as a discovery cohort. Five DR-DQ haplotypes were handled as single units for association and clustering because linkage in the cohort was strong. Class I and class II HLA loci were covered by the typing at four-digit resolution. Using immunosequencing, the study profiled T cell repertoires from 640 or so subjects and related those repertoires to cytomegalovirus serostatus. In addition to the first cohort of hundreds of subjects, a separate validation cohort of 120 different subjects was used. To predict cytomegalovirus infection status, the study brought together high-throughput TCR immunosequencing, statistical association of individual TCRs with disease status, and machine learning. Among roughly 400 genotyped donors of the cohort, an average of around 250,000 unique TCR beta nucleotide sequences was sequenced per donor, of which roughly 17% were non-productive. To study patterns of TCR occurrence, a later analysis re-analyzed previously published TCR beta repertoires from around 660 donors and added high-resolution HLA genotyping. Every repertoire in the discovery cohort had been generated on one and the same sequencing platform. Rather than using new phenotypic data, the later analysis identified candidate immune exposures from TCR beta sequences and from how often those sequences occurred across donors. The number of typed donors differed by locus: about 629-630 for A, B, C, DRB1 and DQB1; some 500 for DQA1; fewer than 610 for DPA1; and some 450 for DPB1. An earlier analysis of around 580 of the donors used high-throughput TCR beta sequencing to judge whether each TCR beta V gene segment behaved as functional or pseudogenic. Here is what the overall study found, with its caveats: In an earlier analysis of some 540 of the donors, most TCR beta V segments appeared in productive rearrangements about 90% or about 30% of the time, broadly matching IMGT annotations. The 87-base-pair reads could not distinguish some IMGT-functional V segments, including TRBV6-2 and TRBV6-3, so those segments were excluded. A total of about 180 TCR beta chains were listed by the study as associated with cytomegalovirus. A later genetic analysis reported fewer N-insertions in productive TCRs among donors in an Asian-associated ancestry cluster than the approximately 700-donor mean. A few of the identified cytomegalovirus-associated TCR beta chains were confirmed in vitro to be specific for cytomegalovirus antigens. The earlier analysis of approximately 540 of the donors excluded some 16 rarely observed V segments, including chromosome 9 orphons, because counts were too low. When HLA alleles, especially DR and DQ, strongly co-occurred, attributing TCR associations to individual alleles was difficult. Because HLA typing was missing for some donors at each locus, association tests included only the typed subset. Sequencing depth was assumed to be roughly uniform across donors in the presence/absence analyses, though that assumption may not hold. This cohort had only TCR beta chains sequenced, and the lack of alpha or paired-chain data limited which features could be detected. Immune exposure information for the cohort was limited to CMV serostatus. Most TCR sequences were observed very rarely across donors, whereas some public TCRs were present in many individuals. In a later analysis, more than 15,000 TCR beta sequences were associated with specific HLA alleles at a false discovery rate of 0.05. The classifier was reported to diagnose cytomegalovirus status with high specificity and sensitivity in both the original cohort and the validation cohort. In a later genetic analysis, a missense DCLRE1C variant was associated with V-gene and J-gene trimming of TCR beta chains, and the association was replicated in an independent cohort. A further reported finding was that TCR beta sequences accurately predicted the HLA-A and HLA-B alleles for most subjects in the first cohort. In a later analysis, HLA-associated TCR beta chains showed more clonal expansion and lower generation probabilities than non-associated chains that were equally common. According to a later analysis, TCR association rates differed among HLA loci, with DRB1 alleles showing the most associated TCRs and HLA-C alleles showing the fewest. The authors suggested that the approach could potentially be generalized to other disease states and immunological phenotypes. Most CMV-associated TCR beta chains appeared to be HLA-restricted in a later analysis, and the HLA associations seemed to be driven largely by CMV exposure. A group of highly shared sequence variants was considered likely to be a technical artifact of the sequencing pipeline. Correlated functional status among segregating V segments might reflect linkage disequilibrium, but an unknown experimental factor could not be ruled out. Several of the top co-occurrence clusters appeared to be linked to parvovirus B19, influenza, CMV and Epstein-Barr virus, according to a later analysis.

The cohort comprised more than 550 healthy bone marrow donors. At the time of sampling, every cohort member was nominally healthy, though immune exposures that went unrecorded were likely present. The donor was CMV seronegative and belonged to the group of 350 to 400 seronegative cohort members. Every donor gave a peripheral blood sample, and the peripheral blood mononuclear cells from that sample were used for TCR beta sequencing. Genomic DNA extraction from the blood cell samples was performed with the Qiagen DNeasy Blood Extraction Kit. Libraries came from the immunoSEQ multiplex PCR assay. The multiplex PCR relied on a mix of 60 forward primers for TCR Vbeta segments and 13 reverse primers for TCR Jbeta segments. A multiplex PCR assay on genomic DNA amplified the CDR3 region of rearranged TCR beta genes. The Illumina HiSeq System was used to sequence the amplified TCR beta libraries as 87-base-pair reads. Turning to the authors' computational methods: A later analysis counted tens of millions of unique TCR beta chains across the 650 to 800 repertoires, and roughly 11 million of these chains were shared by at least two donors. Raw reads were error-corrected and collapsed into unique sequences with a nearest-neighbor algorithm that merged closely related sequences to remove PCR and sequencing errors. V, D and J gene segments were assigned by aligning CDR3 sequences to IMGT reference sequences. For a sequence to be retained, a match of at least six nucleotides was required to both a V gene segment and a J gene segment. Rearrangements were classified as productive when the CDR3 lacked stop codons and remained in frame with V and J, and all other rearrangements were classified as non-productive. CDR3 was defined by IMGT convention, running from the second conserved V-encoded cysteine to the conserved J-encoded phenylalanine. In an earlier analysis of around 600 of the donors, sequences lacking an unambiguous match to a single V gene segment were excluded. An earlier analysis of a few hundred of the donors classified V segments as functional when productive rearrangements were above 56.7% and as segregating when the standard deviation between donors was above 5%. A statistical classification framework was developed to diagnose cytomegalovirus status using the catalog of TCR beta chain sequences. V and J gene assignment, in a later analysis, came from comparing TCR nucleotide sequences with IMGT/GENE-DB human TR gene sequences. The TCRdist pipeline was used in a later analysis to assign CDR3 sequences and most-parsimonious VDJ recombination scenarios. In a later analysis, each TCR beta chain was defined by its CDR3 amino acid sequence together with its V-gene family, and reads lacking a unique V-gene family were excluded. A later analysis removed several hundred highly shared, low-generation-probability nucleotide sequences to deal with suspected cross-contamination and a sequencing artifact. In a later analysis, a clonal expansion index was calculated for each public chain from normalized within-repertoire ranks of inferred template counts. In a later analysis, generation probabilities were computed with a VDJ recombination model fitted to out-of-frame rearrangements, and the resulting probabilities were checked against IGoR. Hypergeometric tests were used in a later analysis to score TCR-TCR, TCR-HLA and TCR-CMV co-occurrence, with a repertoire-size bias correction applied to the TCR pairs. In a later analysis, false discovery rates were estimated by permuting HLA or CMV assignments 20 times. A later analysis grouped co-occurring TCRs with DBSCAN, adding TCRdist sequence similarity when clustering within HLA-allele-positive subsets. Co-occurrence clustering excluded repertoires with fewer than 30,000 or more than 120,000 public chains, plus five with anomalous nucleotide sharing. TCRdb holds this immuneACCESS table with in-frame rearrangements only. Some clones are missing; in checked studies, unresolved V genes explain under half, and the rest has no known cause. V and J calls and clone size are given by that table; D and trimming were obtained from the DNA. The sample table records roughly 100,000 clones; roughly four fifths of these occur just once. 10% of the sample lies in the top ten.

Reading from cysteine to phenylalanine, the CDR3 counts 16 amino acids. Solely the CDR3 DNA is kept, with 48 bases framed from the first base. For CDR1 and CDR2, the germline V gene lists SGHTA and FQGNSA. V and J lose 5 bases and 3 bases, and a span of 17 bases separates them. A word on this clone: Its recognized antigen is unknown. Qualities for individual bases were not recorded, and no much larger clone is one base off.

Specimen: PBMCs. The TCR comes from a man in his forties or fifties in good health and CMV-seronegative. This chain joins TRBV7-2 to TRBJ2-1; the D segment could be TRBD2, given 7 matching bases. The bases are TGTGCCAGCAGCCCCCTGGGGGGGGCCAACTACAATGAGCAGTTCTTC. The resulting protein is CASSPLGGANYNEQFF.